This entry lists 8 T cell receptor beta chains sequenced from one sample in a study of cytomegalovirus exposure and HLA in healthy donors. Use of 60 Vbeta and 13 Jbeta primers characterized the PCR. This table comes from immunoSEQ multiplex PCR, and its TCRdb copy is limited to in-frame clones, with some not included. The sample lists 220,000 or so clones, approximately 79% occurring once. Sequencing was done on a sample of PBMCs. The receptors derive from a middle-aged man in good health and CMV-seronegative.

This chain joins TRBV28 and TRBJ2-5; perhaps TRBD2 as D (5 bases). Germline values: CDR1 MDHEN, CDR2 SYDVKM. V dropped 4 bases and J dropped 1 base, with 28 bases sitting between them. The CDR3 is 20 residues long. The CDR3 loop reads CASSSPRSETKFRGQETQYF. CDR3 in DNA: TGTGCCAGCAGTTCTCCCCGGTCGGAGACCAAATTTCGGGGCCAAGAGACCCAGTACTTC. The complete variable domain, with remaining parts taken from reference TRBV28 and TRBJ2-5, reads DVKVTQSSRYLVKRTGEKVFLECVQDMDHENMFWYRQDPGLGLRLIYFSYDVKMKEKGDIPEGYSVSREKKERFSLILESASTNQTSMYLCASSSPRSETKFRGQETQYFGPGTRLLVL.

A single count supports this clone. The chain has TRBV6-1 and TRBJ1-2; D call uncertain. This CDR3 has 12 amino acids. Germline CDR1 MNHNS, CDR2 SASEGT. The V and J ends lost 7 bases and 8 bases respectively, with 14 bases between them. The CDR3, as DNA: TGTGCCAGCACAGGCGGAGGTGAGGGCTACACCTTC. It specifies CASTGGGEGYTF.

The rearrangement joins TRBV28 to TRBJ1-2; maybe TRBD1 (5 bases). CDR3 size: 16 residues. Germline CDR1 MDHEN, CDR2 SYDVKM. V gave up 2 bases and J gave up 0 bases, with 13 bases separating them. The CDR3 here is CASSLGGGFTNYGYTF. The CDR3 DNA follows: TGTGCCAGCAGTTTAGGCGGGGGATTCACTAACTATGGCTACACCTTC.

The chain joins TRBV2 to TRBJ1-2; D unclear. The CDR3 has 14 residues. CDR1 SNHLY and CDR2 FYNNEI come from the germline V gene. Between the trimmed V and J ends, which lost 2 bases and 7 bases, there was a span of 14 bases. CDR3 DNA sequence: TGTGCCAGCAGTGAATGGGGAGGGCTTGGTGGCTACACCTTC. Protein: CASSEWGGLGGYTF.

This rearrangement joins TRBV6-5 to TRBJ2-2; tentatively, D is TRBD1 (5 bases). Per the germline V gene, CDR1 is MNHEY and CDR2 is SVGAGI. The CDR3 covers 14 residues. V was pared by 6 bases and J by 6 bases, with 14 bases between. This CDR3 is CASSFRRQSGELFF. The CDR3 DNA sequence: TGTGCCAGCAGCTTTCGGCGACAGTCCGGGGAGCTGTTTTTT.

The table lists this clone with many counts. The rearrangement uses TRBV5-6 and TRBJ2-4; D gene unclear. V lost 4 bases to trimming and J lost 2 bases, with 10 bases between them. Per the germline V gene, CDR1 is SGHDT and CDR2 is YYEEEE. This CDR3 comprises 14 residues. CDR3 amino acids: CASSVRVTKNIQYF. The CDR3 region has the DNA TGTGCCAGCAGCGTACGAGTTACCAAAAACATTCAGTACTTC. Based on the CDR3 plus reference TRBV5-6 and TRBJ2-4, the full variable domain is DAGVTQSPTHLIKTRGQQVTLRCSPKSGHDTVSWYQQALGQGPQFIFQYYEEEERQRGNFPDRFSGHQFPNYSSELNVNALLLGDSALYLCASSVRVTKNIQYFGAGTRLSVL.

This chain uses TRBV27 with TRBJ2-1; TRBD2 might be the D (5 bases). Per the germline V gene, CDR1 is MNHEY and CDR2 is SMNVEV (reference sequence). This CDR3 is built from 14 residues. Trimming left V 1 base short and J 3 bases short, with 7 bases between. The CDR3 DNA reads TGTGCCAGCAGTTTATGGGGAGACTACAATGAGCAGTTCTTC. Translating it yields CASSLWGDYNEQFF.

CDR3 nucleotides: TGTGCCAGCAGCCGCGGGACAGGGGGCGGCACCGGGGAGCTGTTTTTT. Its protein is CASSRGTGGGTGELFF. The gene calls are TRBV14 and TRBJ2-2; the match to TRBD1 covers 12 bases. Germline-derived CDR1 and CDR2 are SGHDN and FVKESK. This CDR3 contains 16 residues. V was clipped by 4 bases and J by 4 bases; unmatched bases: 4.